The entry that follows covers one T cell receptor (beta chain) sequence. The data originate from a study of patients and donors after allogeneic stem cell transplantation. MiXCR, applied by TCRdb to the RT-PCR reads, yields one record per CDR3 protein. The table has 200,000 to 250,000 distinct CDR3 sequences, around two fifths seen once. The source is a human donor who was either an allogeneic HSCT recipient or a stem cell or donor lymphocyte infusion donor (not recorded which). It is not recorded whose cells these are; they may come from a transplant donor. Sequenced: blood, either unsorted or a sorted T cell fraction (not recorded which).

The CDR3: CTQTGTYEQYF. CDR3 bases: TGTACTCAGACAGGGACCTACGAGCAGTACTTC. The chain recombines TRBV25-1 with TRBJ2-7; TRBD1 aligns across 7 bases. CDR1 is MGHDK, CDR2 SYGVNS, per germline. CDR3 length equals 11 residues.